Listed below are T cell receptor beta chains from one sample, sequenced in a study of T-cell reconstitution after alpha-beta-depleted transplantation in children. TCRdb called the PCR reads again in MiXCR, with one record for every CDR3 protein. The table includes a few hundred thousand distinct CDR3 sequences, about 25% detected once. Specimen: PBMCs, collected before TCRalphabeta/CD19-depleted stem cell transplant. The source is a girl under 10 years old with Fanconi anemia, due to receive a stem cell transplant. Both conserved end residues are part of each CDR3. The D gene is left open where the match is weak. Some rows have no size entry. The others give once, few or many, or a class for an expanded clone.

d_call,v_call,clone_size,j_call,cdr3_aa,cdr3_nt
-,TRBV20-1,many,TRBJ2-1,CSALGPLSYNEQFF,TGCAGTGCCCTGGGACCCCTCTCCTACAATGAGCAGTTCTTC
-,TRBV24-1,-,TRBJ2-3,CATRASEAIGDVTDTQYF,TGTGCCACCAGAGCCTCGGAGGCCATTGGGGACGTCACAGATACGCAGTATTTT
-,TRBV7-2,few,TRBJ1-2,CASSLGPFEGNYGYTF,TGTGCCAGCAGCTTAGGTCCCTTTGAGGGCAACTATGGCTACACCTTC
-,TRBV20-1,many,TRBJ2-7,CSARPLRNLPYEQYF,TGCAGTGCTCGACCCCTCCGGAACCTTCCTTACGAGCAGTACTTC
-,TRBV29-1,many,TRBJ1-1,CSVNRATEAFF,TGCAGCGTTAACAGGGCCACTGAAGCTTTCTTT
-,TRBV5-1,few,TRBJ2-7,CASSLLISSASYEQYF,TGCGCCAGCAGCTTGTTGATATCCTCGGCGTCCTACGAGCAGTACTTC
-,TRBV5-1,-,TRBJ2-5,CASSRTTAQETQYF,TGCGCCAGCAGTCGCACTACAGCCCAAGAGACCCAGTACTTC
-,TRBV20-1,-,TRBJ2-3,CSSTLSDVAQYF,TGCAGTTCGACGCTATCCGACGTGGCGCAGTATTTT
-,TRBV29-1,many,TRBJ2-2,CSVVVRGSSNTGELFF,TGCAGCGTTGTCGTCAGGGGCTCGAGCAACACCGGGGAGCTGTTTTTT
TRBD1,TRBV5-1,-,TRBJ2-3,CASSGRDRGLGTDTQYF,TGCGCCAGCAGCGGCCGGGACAGGGGGCTGGGCACAGATACGCAGTATTTT
-,TRBV7-6,-,TRBJ2-1,CASSLAQGNEQFF,TGTGCCAGCAGCTTAGCGCAGGGCAATGAGCAGTTCTTC
-,TRBV2,-,TRBJ2-1,CASLQGPGARTYNEQFF,TGTGCCAGCCTCCAGGGTCCGGGAGCCCGCACCTACAATGAGCAGTTCTTC
-,TRBV29-1,many,TRBJ2-1,CSVKQRKEFF,TGCAGCGTTAAACAGAGAAAGGAGTTCTTC
-,TRBV25-1,many,TRBJ2-1,CASSEQLAANEQFF,TGTGCCAGCAGTGAACAACTAGCCGCCAATGAGCAGTTCTTC
TRBD2,TRBV12-3/TRBV12-4,few,TRBJ2-1,CASTLAGVRNEQFF,TGTGCCAGCACCCTAGCGGGAGTTCGGAATGAGCAGTTCTTC
-,TRBV7-6,many,TRBJ2-1,CASSFGRVRGGEQFF,TGTGCCAGCAGCTTCGGGCGGGTCAGGGGGGGTGAGCAGTTCTTC
-,TRBV13,many,TRBJ2-1,CASSSPGVSSYNEQFF,TGTGCCAGCAGCTCGCCCGGGGTTAGCTCCTACAATGAGCAGTTCTTC
-,TRBV29-1,many,TRBJ2-1,CSVDLYNEQFF,TGCAGCGTTGACTTATACAATGAGCAGTTCTTC
-,TRBV5-1,many,TRBJ1-1,CASSLEGAYTEAFF,TGCGCCAGCAGCTTGGAAGGTGCTTACACTGAAGCTTTCTTT
-,TRBV27,many,TRBJ2-1,CASSLTLLGRGPTYNEQFF,TGTGCCAGCAGTTTAACCCTTCTTGGCAGGGGACCGACCTACAATGAGCAGTTCTTC
-,TRBV29-1,many,TRBJ2-4,CSVLGKNIQYF,TGCAGCGTTCTCGGGAAAAACATTCAGTACTTC
-,TRBV20-1,-,TRBJ1-1,CSARDPQGFMNTEAFF,TGCAGTGCTAGAGATCCCCAGGGTTTCATGAACACTGAAGCTTTCTTT
TRBD1,TRBV20-1,-,TRBJ2-3,CSAGARGTQYF,TGCAGTGCCGGGGCCAGGGGGACGCAGTATTTT
-,TRBV7-2,-,TRBJ2-3,CASSLGLYPTDTQYF,TGTGCCAGCAGCTTAGGACTCTACCCGACAGATACGCAGTATTTT
TRBD2,TRBV12-3/TRBV12-4,many,TRBJ2-7,CASSFLGLAVLIYEQYF,TGTGCCAGCAGTTTCTTGGGACTAGCGGTCCTCATCTACGAGCAGTACTTC
-,TRBV29-1,many,TRBJ1-2,CSVEDSNYGYTF,TGCAGCGTAGAGGACAGTAACTATGGCTACACCTTC
-,TRBV7-3,-,TRBJ2-7,CASSLNRDNYEQYF,TGTGCCAGCAGCTTAAATCGAGACAACTACGAGCAGTACTTC
TRBD1,TRBV29-1,-,TRBJ1-2,CSLRTGGRGGYTF,TGCAGCCTACGGACAGGGGGCAGAGGTGGCTACACCTTC
TRBD1,TRBV24-1,-,TRBJ2-3,CATSVETGATDTQYF,TGTGCCACCAGTGTCGAGACAGGGGCCACAGATACGCAGTATTTT
TRBD2,TRBV20-1,-,TRBJ2-7,CSARGGSGPYEQYF,TGCAGTGCTAGAGGAGGTAGCGGGCCCTACGAGCAGTACTTC
-,TRBV5-1,few,TRBJ2-1,CASSLVTRSGNEQFF,TGCGCCAGCAGCTTGGTGACGCGTTCGGGCAATGAGCAGTTCTTC
TRBD2,TRBV6-5,few,TRBJ2-2,CASSYAGGPVGELFF,TGTGCCAGCAGTTATGCGGGGGGGCCGGTCGGGGAGCTGTTTTTT
TRBD1,TRBV20-1,many,TRBJ2-1,CSARPNSDRDRKFRSYNEQFF,TGCAGTGCTAGACCGAACTCCGACCGGGACAGGAAGTTTCGCTCCTACAATGAGCAGTTCTTC
TRBD2,TRBV12-3/TRBV12-4,-,TRBJ2-1,CASSPQLAGFHEQFF,TGTGCCAGCAGTCCCCAACTAGCGGGATTTCATGAGCAGTTCTTC
-,TRBV29-1,-,TRBJ2-3,CSVEGPSTDTQYF,TGCAGCGTAGAAGGTCCCAGCACAGATACGCAGTATTTT
-,TRBV5-1,-,TRBJ2-1,CASSLPSSGEGDNEQFF,TGCGCCAGCAGCTTACCCTCGAGCGGGGAGGGGGACAATGAGCAGTTCTTC
TRBD2,TRBV20-1,many,TRBJ2-7,CSAFPFLAGGYEQYF,TGCAGTGCCTTTCCCTTCCTAGCGGGAGGGTACGAGCAGTACTTC
TRBD1,TRBV5-4,once,TRBJ2-2,CASSLPGGLTGELFF,TGTGCCAGCAGCTTGCCAGGGGGCCTTACCGGGGAGCTGTTTTTT
TRBD2,TRBV20-1,-,TRBJ2-7,CSASAGTSGGEQYF,TGCAGTGCTAGTGCCGGGACTAGCGGGGGCGAGCAGTACTTC
-,TRBV20-1,many,TRBJ2-7,CSARSGYEQYF,TGCAGTGCTAGGAGTGGCTACGAGCAGTACTTC
-,TRBV7-2,many,TRBJ2-1,CASSPRTGYEQFF,TGTGCCAGCAGCCCTCGAACGGGGTATGAGCAGTTCTTC
TRBD2,TRBV27,few,TRBJ2-7,CASSLAGGVYEQYF,TGTGCCAGCAGTTTAGCGGGGGGGGTCTACGAGCAGTACTTC
-,TRBV12-3/TRBV12-4,many,TRBJ2-5,CASREGSEETQYF,TGTGCCAGCAGGGAGGGGAGTGAGGAGACCCAGTACTTC
-,TRBV9,-,TRBJ2-1,CASSARPGYSTPLDNEQFF,TGTGCCAGCAGCGCCCGCCCGGGTTATAGTACTCCATTGGACAATGAGCAGTTCTTC
TRBD1,TRBV4-2,many,TRBJ1-6,CASSLRQGGLNSPLHF,TGTGCCAGCAGCCTCAGACAGGGAGGCTTAAATTCACCCCTCCACTTT
TRBD2,TRBV29-1,once,TRBJ2-1,CSVSGTSVYNEQFF,TGCAGCGTTTCCGGGACTAGTGTCTACAATGAGCAGTTCTTC
TRBD2,TRBV18,-,TRBJ2-1,CASSDQPGTSPSEQFF,TGTGCCAGCTCTGACCAACCCGGGACTAGCCCTTCGGAGCAGTTCTTC
-,TRBV6-1,many,TRBJ1-6,CASRSPLDNSPLHF,TGTGCCAGCAGGTCCCCCCTGGATAATTCACCCCTCCACTTT
-,TRBV29-1,-,TRBJ1-1,CSVEDPGNTEAFF,TGCAGCGTTGAAGATCCGGGGAACACTGAAGCTTTCTTT
-,TRBV20-1,many,TRBJ2-5,CSADVAGETQYF,TGCAGTGCCGACGTGGCAGGGGAGACCCAGTACTTC
-,TRBV10-3,many,TRBJ1-5,CAISDGGRPQHF,TGTGCCATCAGTGACGGGGGTAGGCCCCAGCATTTT
-,TRBV5-1,once,TRBJ2-1,CASSSRPHEQFF,TGCGCCAGCAGCTCCCGCCCGCATGAGCAGTTCTTC
-,TRBV7-9,many,TRBJ2-7,CASSLAPGFLEQYF,TGTGCCAGCAGCTTAGCGCCCGGCTTCCTCGAGCAGTACTTC
-,TRBV29-1,-,TRBJ2-2,CSGSLQANTGELFF,TGCAGCGGATCTCTTCAGGCGAACACCGGGGAGCTGTTTTTT
-,TRBV4-2,-,TRBJ2-7,CASSQVGGAATYEQYF,TGTGCCAGCAGCCAAGTGGGTGGGGCAGCGACCTACGAGCAGTACTTC
TRBD1,TRBV9,-,TRBJ2-1,CASSSPGQNYNEQFF,TGTGCCAGCAGCTCCCCGGGACAGAACTACAATGAGCAGTTCTTC